This section outlines one TCR beta chain sequence together with its context. The sample originates from a study of blood T cell repertoires in COVID-19. TCRdb's copy holds only in-frame clones and misses some; the assay was immunoSEQ multiplex PCR. The table records under 200,000 clones, approximately 88% of them present only once. V dropped 1 base and J dropped 5 bases, with 11 bases sitting between them. Germline CDR1 is SGHVS and CDR2 is FQNEAQ. This CDR3 has 14 residues. The sample consisted of peripheral blood. The chain is built from TRBV7-8 and TRBJ1-1; TRBD1 might be the D (5 bases). The receptor was isolated from a man between 18 and 29 years old with active or convalescent COVID-19. CDR3 sequence: CASSLVVGVTEAFF. The CDR3 coding sequence is TGTGCCAGCAGCTTAGTAGTAGGGGTAACTGAAGCTTTCTTT. The whole variable domain, filled in from reference TRBV7-8 and TRBJ1-1, reads GAGVSQSPRYKVAKRGQDVALRCDPISGHVSLFWYQQALGQGPEFLTYFQNEAQLDKSGLPSDRFFAERPEGSVSTLKIQRTQQEDSAVYLCASSLVVGVTEAFFGQGTRLTVV.